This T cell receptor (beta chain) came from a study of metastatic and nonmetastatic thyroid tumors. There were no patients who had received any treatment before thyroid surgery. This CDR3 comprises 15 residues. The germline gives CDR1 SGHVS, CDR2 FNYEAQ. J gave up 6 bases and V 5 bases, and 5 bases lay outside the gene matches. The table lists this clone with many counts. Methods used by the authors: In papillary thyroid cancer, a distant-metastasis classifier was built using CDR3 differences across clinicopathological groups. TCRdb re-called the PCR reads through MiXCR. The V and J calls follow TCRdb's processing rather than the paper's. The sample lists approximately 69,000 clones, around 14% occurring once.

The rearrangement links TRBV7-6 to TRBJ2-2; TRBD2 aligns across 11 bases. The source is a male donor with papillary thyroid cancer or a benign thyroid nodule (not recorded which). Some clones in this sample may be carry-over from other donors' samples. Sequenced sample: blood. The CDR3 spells CASSQLAGASGELFF. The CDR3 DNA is TGTGCCAGCAGCCAACTAGCGGGAGCATCCGGGGAGCTGTTTTTT.